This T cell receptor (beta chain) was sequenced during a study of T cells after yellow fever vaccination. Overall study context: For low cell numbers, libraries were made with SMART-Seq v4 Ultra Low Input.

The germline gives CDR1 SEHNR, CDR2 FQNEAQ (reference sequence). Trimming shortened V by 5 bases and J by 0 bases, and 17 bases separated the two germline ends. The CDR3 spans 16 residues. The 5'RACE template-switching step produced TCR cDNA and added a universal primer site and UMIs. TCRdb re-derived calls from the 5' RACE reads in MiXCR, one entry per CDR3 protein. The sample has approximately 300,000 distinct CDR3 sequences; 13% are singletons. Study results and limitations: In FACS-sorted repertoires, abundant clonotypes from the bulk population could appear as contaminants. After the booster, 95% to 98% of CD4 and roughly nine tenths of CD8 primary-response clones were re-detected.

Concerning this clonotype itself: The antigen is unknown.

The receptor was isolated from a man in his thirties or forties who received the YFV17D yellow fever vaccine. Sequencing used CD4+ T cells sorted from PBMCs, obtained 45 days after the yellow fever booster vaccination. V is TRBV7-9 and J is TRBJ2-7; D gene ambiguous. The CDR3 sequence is CASSPPITGRSYEQYF. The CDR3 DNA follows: TGTGCCAGCAGCCCACCCATAACCGGTCGCTCCTACGAGCAGTACTTC.